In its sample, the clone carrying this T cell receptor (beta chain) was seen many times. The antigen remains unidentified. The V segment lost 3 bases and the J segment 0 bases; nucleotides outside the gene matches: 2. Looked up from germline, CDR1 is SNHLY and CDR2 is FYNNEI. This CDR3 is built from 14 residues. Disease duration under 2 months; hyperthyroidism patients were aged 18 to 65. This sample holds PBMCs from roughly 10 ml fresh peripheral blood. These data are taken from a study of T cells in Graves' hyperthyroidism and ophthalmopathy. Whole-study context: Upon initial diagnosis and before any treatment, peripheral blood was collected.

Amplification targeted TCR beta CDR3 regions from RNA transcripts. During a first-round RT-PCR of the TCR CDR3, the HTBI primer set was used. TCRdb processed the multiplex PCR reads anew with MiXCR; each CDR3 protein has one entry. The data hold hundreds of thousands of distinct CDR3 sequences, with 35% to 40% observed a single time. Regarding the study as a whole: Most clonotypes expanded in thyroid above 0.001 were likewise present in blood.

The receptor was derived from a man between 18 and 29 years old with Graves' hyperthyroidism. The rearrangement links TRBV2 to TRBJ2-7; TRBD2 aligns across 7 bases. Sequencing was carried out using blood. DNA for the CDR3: TGTGCCAGCAGTGATTGGACTAGCTCCTACGAGCAGTACTTC. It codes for CASSDWTSSYEQYF.